Each of the 15 T cell receptor beta chains below was sequenced from the same sample in a study of blood T cell repertoires in COVID-19. Sequencing used immunoSEQ multiplex PCR; TCRdb keeps in-frame clones, though not all of them. The data hold about 140,000 clones, with 75% to 90% observed a single time. The sample taken for sequencing was peripheral blood. The receptors come from an elderly woman with acute or convalescent COVID-19.

This chain joins TRBV10-3 and TRBJ1-5; D might be TRBD1 (6 bases). The length of the CDR3 is 13 residues. The ends were cut back, 11 bases at V and 7 bases at J, with 18 bases in the middle. Germline V gene lookup returns CDR1 ENHRY and CDR2 SYGVKD. The CDR3 here is CAASTGSGQPQHF. CDR3 DNA sequence: TGTGCCGCGTCTACAGGGTCTGGACAGCCCCAGCATTTT.

The DNA for the CDR3 is TGTGCCTCAAAACTAGCGGGGGGGCCCACCGGGGAGCTGTTTTTT. Translating gives CASKLAGGPTGELFF. The rearrangement links TRBV5-4 to TRBJ2-2, with TRBD2 matching over 13 bases. The trim removed 10 bases at V and 4 bases at J, leaving 7 bases unmatched. The CDR3 covers 15 residues. Looked up from germline, CDR1 is SGHNT and CDR2 is YYREEE (reference sequence).

This chain joins TRBV2 and TRBJ1-1; D call uncertain. The V gene lost 11 bases and the J gene lost 0 bases, with 13 bases spanning the gap. CDR3 length: 13 amino acids. Germline lookup yields CDR1 SNHLY and CDR2 FYNNEI. The CDR3 DNA reads as TGTGCCTCCGTATCTGGAGTGAACACTGAAGCTTTCTTT. This codes for CASVSGVNTEAFF.

The CDR3: CASSPRQGFYEQYF. In DNA, the CDR3 is TGTGCCAGCAGTCCCCGACAGGGTTTCTACGAGCAGTACTTC. V gene TRBV6-5 combines with J gene TRBJ2-7; 7 bases map to TRBD1. The CDR3 length is 14 residues. The V gene end was trimmed by 5 bases and the J gene end by 3 bases; junction bases not matched to a gene: 7. Germline values: CDR1 MNHEY, CDR2 SVGAGI.

The chain joins TRBV19 to TRBJ1-3; perhaps TRBD1 as D (6 bases). Germline V gene lookup returns CDR1 LNHDA and CDR2 SQIVND (reference sequence). The CDR3 length is 15 residues. V was trimmed by 5 bases and J by 2 bases, leaving 13 bases between them. CDR3 sequence (DNA): TGTGCCAGTAGTGTCGGGACAAGCCCTGGAAACACCATATATTTT. Translating gives CASSVGTSPGNTIYF.

The rearrangement joins TRBV24-1 to TRBJ2-7, with 9 bases that match TRBD1. CDR1 is KGHDR and CDR2 is SFDVKD in the germline V gene. This CDR3 contains 15 residues. After removal of 3 bases from V and 3 bases from J, the junction contained 5 bases not matched to a gene. The DNA for the CDR3 is TGTGCCACCAGTGATAGCGGACAGGGGAACTACGAGCAGTACTTC. Translation: CATSDSGQGNYEQYF.

This chain connects TRBV19 to TRBJ1-2; perhaps TRBD1 as D (6 bases). The CDR3 sequence is 14 residues long. Germline V gene data show CDR1 as LNHDA and CDR2 as SQIVND (reference sequence). Trimming removed 4 bases from V and 2 bases from J, with 11 bases in between. The CDR3 coding sequence is TGTGCCAGTAGTACCCCAGACAGGAACTATGGCTACACCTTC. This codes for CASSTPDRNYGYTF.

Points on this clone: This specimen includes other DNA sequences encoding the same CDR3. This chain joins TRBV28 and TRBJ1-5, with TRBD1 matching over 7 bases. Trimming cost V 6 bases and J 6 bases; bases outside gene matches: 5. Germline-derived CDR1 and CDR2 are MDHEN and SYDVKM. The CDR3 is 13 residues long. The CDR3 sequence is CASREQGTQPQHF. The CDR3 DNA follows: TGTGCCAGCAGAGAACAGGGGACTCAGCCCCAGCATTTT.

The genes are TRBV10-3 and TRBJ2-1; the D gene is possibly TRBD2 (6 bases). Trimming stripped 10 bases from V and 8 bases from J, with 21 bases between. Per the germline V gene, CDR1 is ENHRY and CDR2 is SYGVKD. The CDR3 loop spans 14 amino acids. Here the CDR3 DNA reads TGTGCCAGCGAACGGGAGACCGGAGGGGATGAGCAGTTCTTC. As protein: CASERETGGDEQFF.

The rearrangement links TRBV18 to TRBJ2-2; D unresolved. From germline, CDR1 is KGHSH and CDR2 LQKENI. The CDR3 runs 15 residues. V lost 1 base, J lost 1 base, and 7 bases lay in between. The CDR3 DNA sequence: TGTGCCAGCTCACCACAGAGTCAGAACACCGGGGAGCTGTTTTTT. Its protein product is CASSPQSQNTGELFF.

This clone was found a few times. V is TRBV5-1 and J is TRBJ1-6, with a possible D match to TRBD1 (5 bases). Trimming cost V 0 bases and J 11 bases, with 12 bases left between them. The CDR3 is 14 amino acids. Per germline, CDR1 SGHRS and CDR2 YFSETQ. The CDR3 sequence: CASSLEQGTTPLHF. The CDR3 region has the DNA TGCGCCAGCAGCTTGGAGCAGGGTACGACACCCCTCCACTTT.

The CDR3 sequence is CASAVGQDYEQYF. The DNA of the CDR3 is TGTGCCAGTGCTGTTGGGCAGGACTACGAGCAGTACTTC. The chain recombines TRBV19 with TRBJ2-7; D call uncertain. The germline V and J ends were trimmed by 8 bases and 3 bases, with 14 bases remaining between them. Germline CDR1 LNHDA, CDR2 SQIVND (reference sequence). The CDR3 spans 13 residues.

Only a few counts were recorded for this clone. CDR3 coding DNA: TGTGCCAGCAGCTTCGTCGGGGTCGCACTCGAGGAACTGTTTTTT. This sequence encodes CASSFVGVALEELFF. The chain uses TRBV11-2 and TRBJ1-4; D is undetermined. Germline V CDR1 and CDR2: SGHAT, FQNNGV. Trimming stripped 3 bases from V and 12 bases from J, with 20 bases between. The CDR3 consists of 15 residues.

The genes are TRBV6-6 and TRBJ2-7, with 8 bases that match TRBD1. Germline CDR1 reads MNHNY; CDR2 reads SVGAGI (reference sequence). This CDR3 is 13 amino acids long. With V trimmed by 7 bases and J by 1 base, 3 bases remained unmatched. The CDR3: CASTGQASYEQYF. In DNA, the CDR3 is TGTGCCAGCACGGGACAGGCATCCTACGAGCAGTACTTC.

This rearrangement joins TRBV6-5 to TRBJ2-1; 9 bases are shared with TRBD2. J gave up 7 bases and V 4 bases, and 5 bases lay outside the gene matches. The germline V gene has CDR1 MNHEY and CDR2 SVGAGI. The CDR3 is made up of 14 amino acids. The CDR3 DNA follows: TGTGCCAGCAGTTTTCTAGCGGGAAGGAATGAGCAGTTCTTC. Encoded protein: CASSFLAGRNEQFF.